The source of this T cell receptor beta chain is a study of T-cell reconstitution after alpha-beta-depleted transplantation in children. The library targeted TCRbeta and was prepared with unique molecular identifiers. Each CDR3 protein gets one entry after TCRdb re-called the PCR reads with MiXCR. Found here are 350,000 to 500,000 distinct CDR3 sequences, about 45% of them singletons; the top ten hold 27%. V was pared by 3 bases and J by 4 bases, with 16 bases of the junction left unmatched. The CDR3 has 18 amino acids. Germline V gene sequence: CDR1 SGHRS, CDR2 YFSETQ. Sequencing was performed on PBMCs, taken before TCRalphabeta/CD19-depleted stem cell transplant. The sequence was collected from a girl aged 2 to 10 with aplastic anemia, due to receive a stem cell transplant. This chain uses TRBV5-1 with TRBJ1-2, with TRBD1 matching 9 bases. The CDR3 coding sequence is TGCGCCAGCAGCTCCCAACCGATTACAGGGGGCGGTGGCTATGGCTACACCTTC. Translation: CASSSQPITGGGGYGYTF. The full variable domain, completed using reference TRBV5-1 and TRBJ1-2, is KAGVTQTPRYLIKTRGQQVTLSCSPISGHRSVSWYQQTPGQGLQFLFEYFSETQRNKGNFPGRFSGRQFSNSRSEMNVSTLELGDSALYLCASSSQPITGGGGYGYTFGSGTRLTVV.